The 8 T cell receptor beta chains below all came from one sample that was sequenced in a study of cytomegalovirus exposure and HLA in healthy donors (dated by TCRdb to the late 2010s). Preparation of the library involved the immunoSEQ multiplex PCR assay. The multiplex PCR relied on a mix of 60 forward primers for TCR Vbeta segments and 13 reverse primers for TCR Jbeta segments. Entries here come from immuneACCESS through TCRdb and include only in-frame sequences with V and J called. Some clones fail to appear in such tables; in the studies checked, an unresolved V gene covers under half of the shortfall, and the cause of the remainder is unknown. The sample includes roughly 150,000 clones, with around two thirds observed a single time. The ten largest account for 10% of the sample. The material sequenced was PBMCs. These receptors were collected from a man between 25 and 39 years old in good health and CMV-seropositive.

CDR3 sequence reads: CASSSIRGIGYEKLFF. CDR3 nucleotide sequence: TGTGCCAGCAGCTCCATCCGGGGAATTGGTTATGAAAAACTGTTTTTT. The J gene is TRBJ1-4, the V gene TRBV7-2, with D hard to call. V lost 4 bases and J 6 bases, leaving 18 bases between the germline ends. The CDR3 is 16 amino acids. Germline V gene data show CDR1 as SGHTA and CDR2 as FQGNSA.

This chain connects TRBV4-2 to TRBJ2-1; D is perhaps TRBD2 (6 bases). Per the germline V gene, CDR1 is LGHNA and CDR2 is YNFKEQ. CDR3 size: 15 residues. Trimming left V 0 bases short and J 5 bases short, with 11 bases between. The CDR3 region has the DNA TGTGCCAGCAGCCAAGACCTAGCGCTAAACAATGAGCAGTTCTTC. Residues: CASSQDLALNNEQFF.

The gene calls are TRBV5-5 and TRBJ1-1; D is unresolved. Germline V CDR1 and CDR2: SGHKS, YYEKEE (reference sequence). Trimming stripped 2 bases from V and 0 bases from J, with 8 bases between. This CDR3 has 14 residues. DNA of the CDR3: TGTGCCAGCAGCTTAACAGAAATGAACACTGAAGCTTTCTTT. This encodes CASSLTEMNTEAFF.

This chain uses TRBV30 with TRBJ1-4; 11 bases map to TRBD1. V shed 4 bases and J 3 bases; nucleotides not matched to a gene: 7. This CDR3 region has 16 residues. Germline CDR1 reads GTSNPN; CDR2 reads SVGIG (reference sequence). In nucleotides, the CDR3 is TGTGCCTGGACTCCCGGGACAGGGGGAGCTAATGAAAAACTGTTTTTT. Protein: CAWTPGTGGANEKLFF.

The chain has TRBV27 and TRBJ1-5; the match to TRBD1 covers 12 bases. Looked up from germline, CDR1 is MNHEY and CDR2 is SMNVEV (reference sequence). This CDR3 is built from 18 residues. J gave up 5 bases and V 0 bases, and 8 bases lay outside the gene matches. In nucleotides, the CDR3 is TGTGCCAGCAGTTTATCTGGGGACAGGGGGCCGGAAGATCAGCCCCAGCATTTT. This sequence encodes CASSLSGDRGPEDQPQHF.

The V gene is TRBV2, the J gene TRBJ1-2; TRBD1 matches 8 bases. Germline loops: CDR1 SNHLY, CDR2 FYNNEI. The CDR3 contains 13 residues. The J segment lost 8 bases and the V segment lost 2 bases, leaving 4 bases of the junction unmatched. CDR3 DNA sequence: TGTGCCAGCAGTGAACAGGGGGCTGAAGGCTACACCTTC. Translation gives CASSEQGAEGYTF.

The V call is TRBV19, the J call TRBJ1-4; 7 bases agree with TRBD1. The germline V gene encodes CDR1 LNHDA and CDR2 SQIVND (reference sequence). V was pared by 3 bases and J by 1 base, with 2 bases of the junction left unmatched. The CDR3 contains 15 residues. This chain's CDR3 is CASSINRGTNEKLFF. CDR3 in DNA: TGTGCCAGTAGTATCAACAGGGGAACTAATGAAAAACTGTTTTTT.

The V gene is TRBV7-8, the J gene TRBJ1-2, with D perhaps matching TRBD1 (6 bases). In germline, CDR1 is SGHVS, CDR2 FQNEAQ. There are 15 residues in the CDR3. V lost 5 bases to trimming and J lost 2 bases, with 15 bases between them. The CDR3 DNA is TGTGCCAGCAGCCAGGGACACGAGTACAACTATGGCTACACCTTC. Amino acid sequence: CASSQGHEYNYGYTF.